Listed below are T cell receptor beta chains from one sample, sequenced in a study of T-cell reconstitution after alpha-beta-depleted transplantation in children. TCRdb redid the calling of the PCR reads with MiXCR, one entry per CDR3 protein. Among 540,000 or so distinct CDR3 sequences, roughly 23% were seen once, and the ten largest hold 13% to 15%. Specimen: PBMCs, mostly from graft donor cells, collected 360 days after TCRalphabeta/CD19-depleted stem cell transplant. These receptors all stem from a boy under two years old who had a stem cell transplant for acute myeloid leukemia, so the T cells may come from the graft donor. Both conserved end residues are part of each CDR3.

CDR3 protein,J gene,V gene
CASSRTGVTGELFF,TRBJ2-2,TRBV12-3/TRBV12-4
CASSSVSGGRYTQYF,TRBJ2-3,TRBV28
CASSPLHTDTQYF,TRBJ2-3,TRBV28
CASSSGISGNTIYF,TRBJ1-3,TRBV12-3/TRBV12-4
CASSPRRTGGNGTDTQYF,TRBJ2-3,TRBV18
CASSADRGGSPLHF,TRBJ1-6,TRBV12-3/TRBV12-4
CSVRQAANEKLFF,TRBJ1-4,TRBV20-1
CASTYQVGQGLSGANVLTF,TRBJ2-6,TRBV12-3/TRBV12-4
CASSQDRGVSNEQFF,TRBJ2-1,TRBV4-3
CASSFRTLYGYTF,TRBJ1-2,TRBV5-6
CSANQDRGLTYNEQFF,TRBJ2-1,TRBV20-1
CASTPGTGAGELFF,TRBJ2-2,TRBV7-9